The present entry profiles one T cell receptor (beta chain) with its context. Authors' data handling: Reference gene primer amplification gave nucleated cell count estimates. The assay was immunoSEQ multiplex PCR, and TCRdb's table has in-frame clones only and misses some. For V, J and clone size, that table is used; D and trimming come from the DNA. Of 100,000 to 150,000 clones in the sample, around 80% were seen once. The record originates from a study of blood T cell repertoires in COVID-19. The overall study: Whether acute or convalescent, the COVID-19 samples came from the United States, Italy and Spain.

In germline, CDR1 is LNHDA, CDR2 SQIVND (reference sequence). The CDR3 contains 14 residues. The V gene lost 3 bases and the J gene lost 8 bases, with 13 bases spanning the gap. The sequenced sample was peripheral blood. This clonotype originated in a man between 65 and 85 years old with acute or convalescent COVID-19. The chain is built from TRBV19 and TRBJ1-4, with a tentative D call TRBD1 (5 bases). CDR3 sequence (DNA): TGTGCCAGTAGTATGGGTATTACAGGAGAAAAACTGTTTTTT. Protein sequence: CASSMGITGEKLFF. Complete variable domain (other parts from reference TRBV19 and TRBJ1-4): DGGITQSPKYLFRKEGQNVTLSCEQNLNHDAMYWYRQDPGQGLRLIYYSQIVNDFQKGDIAEGYSVSREKKESFPLTVTSAQKNPTAFYLCASSMGITGEKLFFGSGTQLSVL.